These 22 T cell receptor beta chains share one sample of origin, sequenced in a study of T cells in Graves' hyperthyroidism and ophthalmopathy. The TCR beta CDR3 regions underwent amplification using RNA transcripts as the source. HTBI primers were used for first-round RT-PCR of the TCR CDR3. TCRdb called the multiplex PCR reads again in MiXCR, with one record for every CDR3 protein. The data contain roughly 660,000 distinct CDR3 sequences, 17% of them singletons. The material sequenced was blood. These receptors were collected from a man aged 50 to 59 with Graves' hyperthyroidism.

This sequence joins TRBV5-1 and TRBJ1-1; possible D gene TRBD1, 5 bases. CDR1 is SGHRS and CDR2 is YFSETQ in the germline V gene. V lost 6 bases, J lost 2 bases, and 14 bases lay in between. The CDR3 covers 14 residues. CDR3 DNA sequence: TGCGCCAGCAACTGGGGGTCGGGAAACACTGAAGCTTTCTTT. This codes for CASNWGSGNTEAFF.

This clonotype was detected only a few times. The V and J genes are TRBV7-8 and TRBJ1-6, with 9 bases lining up with TRBD1. This CDR3 comprises 15 residues. After removal of 5 bases from V and 10 bases from J, the junction contained 9 bases not matched to a gene. The V gene's germline CDR1 is SGHVS and CDR2 FQNEAQ. Here the CDR3 reads CASSVQGALGSPLHF. In DNA, the CDR3 is TGTGCCAGCAGCGTACAGGGGGCGCTGGGATCACCCCTCCACTTT.

Ten or more counts support this clonotype. This chain joins TRBV28 and TRBJ2-3, with D perhaps TRBD2 (6 bases). V dropped 2 bases and J dropped 5 bases, with 11 bases sitting between them. CDR1 and CDR2 from the germline V gene are MDHEN and SYDVKM. The CDR3 is 14 amino acids. The CDR3 sequence is CASSLAGIEDTQYF. CDR3 DNA: TGTGCCAGCAGTTTAGCGGGAATCGAAGATACGCAGTATTTT.

A few counts support this clonotype. The chain links TRBV7-9 to TRBJ2-7, with D tentatively TRBD2 (5 bases). Trimming took 5 bases from V and 0 from J, leaving 17 bases between them. The CDR3 totals 16 residues. Germline assignment: CDR1 SEHNR and CDR2 FQNEAQ (reference sequence). CDR3 DNA: TGTGCCAGCAGCCCCGCGGACTTCGCTTTCTCCTACGAGCAGTACTTC. This codes for CASSPADFAFSYEQYF.

This clonotype was observed a few times. The rearrangement joins TRBV29-1 to TRBJ1-2; the D is unclear. Germline V gene lookup returns CDR1 SQVTM and CDR2 ANQGSEA. V was trimmed by 3 bases and J by 5 bases, leaving 19 bases between them. The CDR3 totals 15 residues. The DNA of the CDR3 is TGCAGCGTTGATAAGGATAGGGCGGGTGGTTATGGCTACACCTTC. This translates into CSVDKDRAGGYGYTF.

The gene calls are TRBV20-1 and TRBJ2-2; TRBD2 matches 8 bases. J was trimmed by 5 bases and V by 3 bases; bases with no gene match: 8. Germline V CDR1 and CDR2: DFQATT, SNEGSKA (reference sequence). This CDR3 comprises 15 residues. The CDR3 reads CSASTGTSLTGELFF. The CDR3 DNA reads as TGCAGTGCTAGCACCGGGACTAGTCTAACCGGGGAGCTGTTTTTT.

In this sample, this clonotype turned up many times. V gene TRBV6-5 combines with J gene TRBJ1-2, with D unclear. V was shortened by 2 bases and J by 4 bases, with 14 bases between the two germline ends. The CDR3 sequence is 15 residues long. CDR1 is MNHEY, CDR2 SVGAGI, per germline. The CDR3 protein is CASSYDGGATYGYTF. CDR3 in DNA: TGTGCCAGCAGTTACGACGGTGGCGCGACCTATGGCTACACCTTC.

In its sample, this clonotype was seen many times. This chain joins TRBV7-2 and TRBJ1-6; no reliable D call. The CDR3 is 12 amino acids. Between the trimmed V and J ends, which lost 3 bases and 12 bases, there was a span of 9 bases. CDR1 SGHTA and CDR2 FQGNSA come from the germline V gene. CDR3 nucleotides: TGTGCCAGCAGCTTCCCCCCCGGACCCCTCCACTTT. It is translated as CASSFPPGPLHF.

This clonotype was seen just once. Being one base from a much bigger clone, this may be a read error. DNA for the CDR3: TGTGCCAGCAGCCAAGATACCGGGACAGGCACAGATACGCAGTATTTT. Amino acid sequence: CASSQDTGTGTDTQYF. This chain joins TRBV3-1 and TRBJ2-3; 7 nucleotides line up with TRBD1. CDR1 is LGHDT, CDR2 YNNKEL, per germline (reference sequence). The V and J ends lost 0 bases and 1 base, in that order; junction bases with no gene match: 4. This CDR3 contains 16 residues.

This clonotype appeared a few times. Because the CDR3 is missing its conserved closing phenylalanine or tryptophan, this is likely a read error. The CDR3 loop reads CASSPSPGQETYEQYS. CDR3 nucleotides: TGTGCCAGCTCACCTTCACCGGGACAGGAGACCTACGAGCAGTACTCC. The rearrangement uses TRBV18 and TRBJ2-7; 8 nucleotides agree with TRBD1. Trimming took 3 bases from V and 2 from J; bases not matched to a gene: 9. The germline V gene encodes CDR1 KGHSH and CDR2 LQKENI. The CDR3 is 16 amino acids.

This clonotype was observed once. It is likely a read error, because the conserved phenylalanine at the end of the CDR3 is missing. This chain connects TRBV30 to TRBJ2-1; the match to TRBD2 covers 11 bases. CDR1 and CDR2 (germline): GTSNPN, SVGIG (reference sequence). The CDR3 totals 16 residues. In DNA, the CDR3 is TGTGCCTGGAGGGTAATGACTAGCGGGACCTACAGTGAGCAGTTCCTC. Its protein product is CAWRVMTSGTYSEQFL.

This chain connects TRBV5-4 to TRBJ1-2; tentatively, D is TRBD1 (6 bases). Looked up from germline, CDR1 is SGHNT and CDR2 is YYREEE (reference sequence). The length of the CDR3 is 15 residues. Trimming took off 1 base at V and 0 bases at J, with 10 bases between the two ends. The CDR3 loop is CASSLPRQANYGYTF. In DNA, the CDR3 is TGTGCCAGCAGCTTGCCCCGACAGGCTAACTATGGCTACACCTTC.

A single count supports this clonotype. The chain combines TRBV5-1 with TRBJ2-3; TRBD2 agrees at 7 bases. This CDR3 region has 17 residues. The V and J ends lost 2 bases and 4 bases, in that order; junction bases with no gene match: 13. Germline V gene data show CDR1 as SGHRS and CDR2 as YFSETQ. The CDR3 reads CASSLPGGSPGPDTQYF. The CDR3 DNA follows: TGCGCCAGCAGCTTACCGGGAGGCTCCCCAGGGCCAGATACGCAGTATTTT.

This clonotype was found many times. V and J are TRBV29-1 and TRBJ2-7, with D possibly called TRBD1 or TRBD2 (5 bases each). CDR3 length: 13 amino acids. The germline CDR1 and CDR2 sequences are SQVTM and ANQGSEA. V shed 6 bases and J shed 0 bases, with 12 bases lying between them. The CDR3 sequence: CSVGTQPSYEQYF. The CDR3 DNA sequence: TGCAGCGTCGGGACCCAACCCTCCTACGAGCAGTACTTC.

This clonotype has ten or more counts. The V and J genes are TRBV18 and TRBJ2-5; TRBD1 matches at 10 bases. The germline V gene encodes CDR1 KGHSH and CDR2 LQKENI. This CDR3 region has 15 residues. Trimming took 0 bases from V and 2 from J; bases not matched to a gene: 0. CDR3 sequence reads: CASSPPGQGQETQYF. CDR3 nucleotides: TGTGCCAGCTCACCACCGGGACAGGGGCAAGAGACCCAGTACTTC.

The chain joins TRBV19 to TRBJ2-2; 10 nucleotides agree with TRBD2. The CDR3 runs 16 residues. V trimming: 2 bases; J trimming: 8 bases; junction bases outside the gene matches: 8. The germline V gene encodes CDR1 LNHDA and CDR2 SQIVND (reference sequence). The CDR3, as DNA: TGTGCCAGTAGTATATGGACTAGCGGCAAAGGAGGGGAGCTGTTTTTT. It specifies CASSIWTSGKGGELFF.

This clonotype was recorded at least ten times. The V gene is TRBV10-3, the J gene TRBJ2-2; 10 bases are shared with TRBD1. The CDR3 length is 15 residues. V was pared by 3 bases and J by 5 bases, with 3 bases of the junction left unmatched. Germline V gives CDR1 ENHRY, CDR2 SYGVKD. The CDR3 nucleotides are TGTGCCATCAGTGAAGGACAGGGGGTTACCGGGGAGCTGTTTTTT. This codes for CAISEGQGVTGELFF.

This chain links TRBV6-1 with TRBJ2-7; 8 bases line up with TRBD1. In germline, CDR1 is MNHNS, CDR2 SASEGT. The junction had 11 bases not matched to a gene; V was cut back by 6 bases and J by 7 bases. The CDR3 spans 14 residues. The CDR3 DNA reads TGTGCCAGCAGACCCGACAGGGGCTCCCAAGAGCAGTACTTC. It specifies CASRPDRGSQEQYF.

CDR3 bases: TGCGCCAGCAGCCAAGTAGGAGAAACTGGAAACACCATATATTTT. It specifies CASSQVGETGNTIYF. The chain links TRBV4-1 to TRBJ1-3, with D hard to call. Trimming left V 1 base short and J 2 bases short, with 9 bases between. CDR1 and CDR2 from the germline V gene are MGHRA and YSYEKL. The CDR3 is 15 residues long.

Points on this clonotype: Being one base from a much bigger clone, this may be a read error. The chain's CDR3 is CAISSRTGPGRGYEQYF. Written as DNA, the CDR3 is TGTGCCATCAGCTCGAGAACGGGACCGGGTCGGGGCTACGAGCAGTACTTC. This rearrangement joins TRBV10-3 to TRBJ2-7; D tentatively fits TRBD1 or TRBD2 (5 bases each). The CDR3 is 17 residues long. The V gene's germline CDR1 is ENHRY and CDR2 SYGVKD. V was shortened by 6 bases and J by 3 bases, with 24 bases between the two germline ends.

This clonotype is a singleton in its sample. The gene calls are TRBV25-1 and TRBJ2-5; weak D call: TRBD2 (6 bases). Trimming took 7 bases from V and 4 from J, leaving 10 bases between them. Germline CDR1 is MGHDK and CDR2 is SYGVNS. The CDR3 runs 12 residues. In nucleotides, the CDR3 is TGTGCCAGCACCGGGAGCGTAGAGACCCAGTACTTC. This codes for CASTGSVETQYF. Full variable domain (missing parts from reference TRBV25-1 and TRBJ2-5): EADIYQTPRYLVIGTGKKITLECSQTMGHDKMYWYQQDPGMELHLIHYSYGVNSTEKGDLSSESTVSRIRTEHFPLTLESARPSHTSQYLCASTGSVETQYFGPGTRLLVL.

This sequence joins TRBV19 and TRBJ2-3; the match to TRBD2 covers 7 bases. J was trimmed by 6 bases and V by 7 bases; bases with no gene match: 4. Germline V gene lookup returns CDR1 LNHDA and CDR2 SQIVND (reference sequence). There are 12 residues in the CDR3. The CDR3 sequence is CASTTGGDTQYF. DNA of the CDR3: TGTGCCAGTACCACCGGGGGGGATACGCAGTATTTT.